This record covers a single T cell receptor (beta chain). This CDR3 contains 14 residues. V lost 4 bases, J lost 3 bases, and 5 bases stayed unmatched. Germline lookup yields CDR1 SGHNT and CDR2 YYREEE (reference sequence). These data come from a study of cytomegalovirus exposure and HLA in healthy donors. PCR employed 60 Vbeta and 13 Jbeta primers. Clones were read by immunoSEQ multiplex PCR, and TCRdb kept only the in-frame ones, dropping some. The sample contains approximately 200,000 clones, 84% of which appear only once. This TCR was recovered from a boy younger than 18 in good health and CMV-seronegative. The sample comprised PBMCs. The chain joins TRBV5-4 to TRBJ2-7, with 9 positions matching TRBD2. CDR3 bases: TGTGCCAGCAGCGTTAGCGGGAGTCGCTACGAGCAGTACTTC. As protein: CASSVSGSRYEQYF. The whole variable domain, remainder taken from reference TRBV5-4 and TRBJ2-7, is ETGVTQSPTHLIKTRGQQVTLRCSSQSGHNTVSWYQQALGQGPQFIFQYYREEENGRGNFPPRFSGLQFPNYSSELNVNALELDDSALYLCASSVSGSRYEQYFGPGTRLTVT.